This paragraph reports one T cell receptor (beta chain). Its matching antigen is unknown. This sample also contains other DNA sequences that code for the same CDR3. This entry belongs to a study of a mutant IDH1 vaccine in newly diagnosed glioma. Study-level background: Males made up 62.5% and females roughly 40% of treated patients, whose mean age was around 40 years.

Specified time point: week 5, during vaccination. A single vaccine dose contained 300 ug of mutant IDH1 20-mer peptide, and topical imiquimod was used with it. Donors harbored newly found WHO grade 3 or 4 IDH1-mutant, ATRX-lost astrocytomas. Findings and caveats of the study: Immune responses arising from the vaccine appeared in roughly 95% of patients.

V lost 0 bases to trimming and J lost 2 bases, with 9 bases between them. Germline V gene data show CDR1 as SGHRS and CDR2 as YFSETQ. This CDR3 is built from 14 residues. TCRdb keeps only in-frame clones here, not all; method: immunoSEQ multiplex PCR. The sample holds around 58,000 clones; roughly four fifths are singletons and the top ten take 3% to 3.5%. The rearrangement joins TRBV5-1 to TRBJ2-7; D is uncertain. Material: PBMCs, obtained from a glioma patient whose treatment included an IDH1 peptide vaccine. The receptor comes from a young man with glioma. This CDR3 is CASSLAGSAYEQYF. DNA for the CDR3: TGCGCCAGCAGCTTGGCCGGCAGTGCCTACGAGCAGTACTTC.